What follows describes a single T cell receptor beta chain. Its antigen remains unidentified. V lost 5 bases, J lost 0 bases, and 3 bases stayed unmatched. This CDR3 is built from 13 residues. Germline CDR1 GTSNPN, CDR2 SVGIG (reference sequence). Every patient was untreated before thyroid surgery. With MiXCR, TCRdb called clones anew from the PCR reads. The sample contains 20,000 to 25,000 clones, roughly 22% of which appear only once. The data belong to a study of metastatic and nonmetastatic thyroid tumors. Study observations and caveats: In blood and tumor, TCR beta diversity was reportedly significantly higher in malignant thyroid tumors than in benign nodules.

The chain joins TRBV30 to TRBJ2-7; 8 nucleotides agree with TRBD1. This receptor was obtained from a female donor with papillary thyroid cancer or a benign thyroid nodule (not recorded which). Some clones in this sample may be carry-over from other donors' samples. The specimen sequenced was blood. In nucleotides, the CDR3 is TGTGCCTGGGGACAGGGTTTCTCCTACGAGCAGTACTTC. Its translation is CAWGQGFSYEQYF.